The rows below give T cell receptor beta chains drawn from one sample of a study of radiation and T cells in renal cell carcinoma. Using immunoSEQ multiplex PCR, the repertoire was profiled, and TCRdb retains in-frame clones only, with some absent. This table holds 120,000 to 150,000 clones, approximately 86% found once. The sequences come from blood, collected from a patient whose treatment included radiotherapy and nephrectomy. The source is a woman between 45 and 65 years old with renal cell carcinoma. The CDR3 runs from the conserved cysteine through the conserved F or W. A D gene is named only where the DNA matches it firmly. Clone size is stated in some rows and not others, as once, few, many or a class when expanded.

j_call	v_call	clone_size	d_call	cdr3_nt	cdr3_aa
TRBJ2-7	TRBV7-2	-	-	TGTGCCAGCAGCTTAGGGGCAGACACCTACGAGCAGTACTTC	CASSLGADTYEQYF
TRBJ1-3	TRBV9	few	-	TGTGCCAGCAGCGTAGCGGGGCCTGGAAACACCATATATTTT	CASSVAGPGNTIYF
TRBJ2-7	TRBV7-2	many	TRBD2	TGTGCCAGCAGCCAACTAGCGGGGAGCTACGAGCAGTACTTC	CASSQLAGSYEQYF
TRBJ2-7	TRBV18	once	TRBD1	TGTGCCAGCTCACCGGGTAGGTCCGGGACAGGGAAGTACTTC	CASSPGRSGTGKYF
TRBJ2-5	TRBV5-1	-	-	TGCGCCAGCAGCTTGGTAGGGGGGCAAGAGACCCAGTACTTC	CASSLVGGQETQYF
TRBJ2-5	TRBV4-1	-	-	TGCGCCAGCAGCCAATTACACGTATCGACCCAGTACTTC	CASSQLHVSTQYF
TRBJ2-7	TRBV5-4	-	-	TGTGCCAGCAGCTTGGGGGGGCTAAGTACCTACGAGCAGTACTTC	CASSLGGLSTYEQYF
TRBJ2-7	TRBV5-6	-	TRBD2	TGTGCCAGCAGCTTAAGCGGGAGGGCCTCCTACGAGCAGTACTTC	CASSLSGRASYEQYF
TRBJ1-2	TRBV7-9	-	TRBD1	TGTGCCAGCAGCTTAGGACAGGGAGTAGGCGTACCCAACTATGGCTACACCTTC	CASSLGQGVGVPNYGYTF
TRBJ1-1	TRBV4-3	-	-	TGCGCCAGCAGCCTTGAGGTAGGGGCTGAAGCTTTCTTT	CASSLEVGAEAFF
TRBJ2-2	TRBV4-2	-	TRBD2	TGTGCCAGCAGCCAAGATCGCAGTGTTAGCGGGAGAACCGGGGAGCTGTTTTTT	CASSQDRSVSGRTGELFF
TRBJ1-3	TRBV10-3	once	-	TGTGCCATCAGTGAGTCGACCACGTTGTCGGGAAACACCATATATTTT	CAISESTTLSGNTIYF
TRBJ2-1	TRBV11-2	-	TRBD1	TGTGCCAGCAGCTCCCGGGACAGGGTCCGGAATGAGCAGTTCTTC	CASSSRDRVRNEQFF
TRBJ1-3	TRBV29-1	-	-	TGCAGCGCCTCCAAGTTGGTCTCTGGAAACACCATATATTTT	CSASKLVSGNTIYF
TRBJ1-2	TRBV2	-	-	TGTGCCAGCAGCAATCCGGAGGGCTATGGCTACACCTTC	CASSNPEGYGYTF
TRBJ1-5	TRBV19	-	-	TGTGCCAGTAGTTTTAGCGCAGACGGCTCGAATCAGCCCCAGCATTTT	CASSFSADGSNQPQHF
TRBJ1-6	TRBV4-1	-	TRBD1	TGCGCCAGCAGCCATGACAGGGGAGAAGGTTCACCCCTCCACTTT	CASSHDRGEGSPLHF
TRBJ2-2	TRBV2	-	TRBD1	TGTGCCAGCAGCCCAGACAGGGCTGACACCGGGGAGCTGTTTTTT	CASSPDRADTGELFF
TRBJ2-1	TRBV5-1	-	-	TGCGCCAGCAGCTTGGCCGTACAGGCCTTTAGGAATGAGCAGTTCTTC	CASSLAVQAFRNEQFF
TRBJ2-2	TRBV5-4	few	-	TGTGCCAGCAGCTGGTCCGGGACCACCACCGGGGAGCTGTTTTTT	CASSWSGTTTGELFF
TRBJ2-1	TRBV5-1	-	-	TGCGCCAGCAGCTTGGATAGCTCCTACAATGAGCAGTTCTTC	CASSLDSSYNEQFF
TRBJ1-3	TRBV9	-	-	TGTGCCAGCAGCGTCACACCGAAAGGAAACACCATATATTTT	CASSVTPKGNTIYF
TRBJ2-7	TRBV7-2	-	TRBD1	TGTGCCAGCAGCCCCTACAGCCAGGGGGTCTACGAGCAGTACTTC	CASSPYSQGVYEQYF
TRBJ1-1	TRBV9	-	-	TGTGCCAGCAGCGTAGAATCAGGGCCAGATGAAGCTTTCTTT	CASSVESGPDEAFF
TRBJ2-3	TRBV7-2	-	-	TGTGCCAGCAGATCTATTGTGTACCCAGATACGCAGTATTTT	CASRSIVYPDTQYF
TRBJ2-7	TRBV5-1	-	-	TGCGCCAGCAGCTTGGATGGACAACTATTGGAGCAGTACTTC	CASSLDGQLLEQYF
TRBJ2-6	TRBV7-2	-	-	TGTGCCAGCAGCCTACGGTCAACCTATATAGGGGCCAACGTCCTGACTTTC	CASSLRSTYIGANVLTF
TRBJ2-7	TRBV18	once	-	TGTGCCAGCTCACCCAGACTGGACTCCTACGAGCAGTACTTC	CASSPRLDSYEQYF
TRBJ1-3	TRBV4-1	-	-	TGCGCCAGCAGCCTCCCTTTTGGAAACACCATATATTTT	CASSLPFGNTIYF
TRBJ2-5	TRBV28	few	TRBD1	TGTGCCAGCCGGACAGGGGGCCGGGAGACCCAGTACTTC	CASRTGGRETQYF
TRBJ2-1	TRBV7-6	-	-	TGTGCCAGCAGCTTAGGGCAATACAATGAGCAGTTCTTC	CASSLGQYNEQFF
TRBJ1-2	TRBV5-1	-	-	TGCGCCAGCAGCTTGTTGTCCCCTGATGGCTACACCTTC	CASSLLSPDGYTF
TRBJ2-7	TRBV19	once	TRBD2	TGTGCCAGTAGCTCTCTAGCGGGGGAGACCTACGAGCAGTACTTC	CASSSLAGETYEQYF
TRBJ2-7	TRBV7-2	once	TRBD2	TGTGCCAGCAGCTTAGTGGCTAGCGGGTACTACGAGCAGTACTTC	CASSLVASGYYEQYF
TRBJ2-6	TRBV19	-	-	TGTGCCAGTACCCCGGCCGGTGGTGGGGCCAACGTCCTGACTTTC	CASTPAGGGANVLTF
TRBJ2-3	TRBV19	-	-	TGTGCCAGTAGTCGCAGCGATGGGAAGACAGATACGCAGTATTTT	CASSRSDGKTDTQYF
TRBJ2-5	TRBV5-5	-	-	TGTGCCAGCAGCACCAACAGCGTGGGAGAGACCCAGTACTTC	CASSTNSVGETQYF
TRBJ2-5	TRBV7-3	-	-	TGTGCCAGCAGCTCGGCAGGGGAAGAGACCCAGTACTTC	CASSSAGEETQYF
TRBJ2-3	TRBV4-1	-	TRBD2	TGCGCCAGCAGCCGAGGACTAGCGGGGTCTAAGGATACGCAGTATTTT	CASSRGLAGSKDTQYF
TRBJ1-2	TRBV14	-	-	TGTGCCAGCAGCCCGCGGTGGCGAAATAGGGGCTACACCTTC	CASSPRWRNRGYTF
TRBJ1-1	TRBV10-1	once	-	TGCGCCAGCAGAGCCTCTGGCGGTGAAGCTTTCTTT	CASRASGGEAFF